The 30 T cell receptor beta chains below were found in one sample sequenced in a study of cytomegalovirus exposure and HLA in healthy donors. Vbeta (60) and Jbeta (13) primers were used in the PCR. Produced via immunoSEQ multiplex PCR; TCRdb's table is partial and in-frame only. The top ten clones hold about a fifth of a sample with about 69,000 clones, approximately 74% of them seen once. The material sequenced was PBMCs. The receptors shown here come from a woman aged 25 to 45 in good health and CMV-seropositive.

This sequence joins TRBV10-1 and TRBJ1-1; unclear D gene. The germline V gene encodes CDR1 WNHNN and CDR2 SYGVQD (reference sequence). V was shortened by 6 bases and J by 0 bases, with 8 bases between the two germline ends. The CDR3 has 13 amino acids. The CDR3 nucleotides read TGCGCCAGCAGAGTCAGTTTGAACACTGAAGCTTTCTTT. Residues: CASRVSLNTEAFF.

The chain links TRBV28 to TRBJ2-6; no reliable D call. V was trimmed by 5 bases and J by 0 bases, leaving 5 bases between them. The CDR3 spans 14 residues. Germline lookup yields CDR1 MDHEN and CDR2 SYDVKM. The chain's CDR3 is CASSPHSGANVLTF. The CDR3 DNA sequence: TGTGCCAGCAGTCCCCACTCTGGGGCCAACGTCCTGACTTTC.

This chain links TRBV4-2 with TRBJ1-3; D is undetermined. Germline values: CDR1 LGHNA, CDR2 YNFKEQ. V dropped 0 bases and J dropped 4 bases, with 13 bases sitting between them. This CDR3 is 16 amino acids long. This CDR3 is CASSQDPNIGGNTIYF. CDR3 DNA sequence: TGTGCCAGCAGCCAAGATCCAAATATCGGGGGAAACACCATATATTTT.

This sequence joins TRBV25-1 and TRBJ2-3, with 7 bases that match TRBD2. The ends lost 2 bases at V and 1 base at J; junction bases unmatched: 9. Germline V lookup: CDR1 MGHDK, CDR2 SYGVNS. The CDR3 sequence is 17 residues long. This chain's CDR3 is CASSESVIAGGTDTQYF. As DNA, the CDR3 is TGTGCCAGCAGTGAAAGCGTGATAGCGGGCGGCACAGATACGCAGTATTTT.

This sequence joins TRBV7-2 and TRBJ2-1; 9 positions agree with TRBD1. Germline V lookup: CDR1 SGHTA, CDR2 FQGNSA. The CDR3 totals 15 residues. V lost 4 bases, J lost 6 bases, and 7 bases stayed unmatched. The CDR3 coding sequence is TGTGCCAGCAGCTCGGGACAGGGTAGGAGCAATGAGCAGTTCTTC. The encoded protein is CASSSGQGRSNEQFF.

The sample holds a few counts of this clone. The rearrangement links TRBV6-1 to TRBJ2-4; 7 nucleotides line up with TRBD1. CDR1 and CDR2 (germline): MNHNS, SASEGT. V trimming: 6 bases; J trimming: 3 bases; junction bases outside the gene matches: 5. The CDR3 runs 14 residues. DNA for the CDR3: TGTGCCAGCAGAAGCCGGGACAGCAAAAACATTCAGTACTTC. It specifies CASRSRDSKNIQYF.

The V call is TRBV2, the J call TRBJ2-1, with TRBD2 identical over 12 bases. Germline V lookup: CDR1 SNHLY, CDR2 FYNNEI. The CDR3 runs 14 residues. V was clipped by 6 bases and J by 10 bases; unmatched bases: 7. CDR3 loop: CASRRLAGEGEQFF. CDR3 bases: TGTGCCAGCAGAAGACTAGCGGGAGAGGGGGAGCAGTTCTTC.

The chain joins TRBV5-1 to TRBJ2-3; possibly TRBD2 for D (5 bases). Trimming took off 2 bases at V and 7 bases at J, with 8 bases between the two ends. CDR1 SGHRS and CDR2 YFSETQ come from the germline V gene. There are 12 residues in the CDR3. The CDR3 DNA sequence: TGCGCCAGCAGCTTCGAGGGAAATACGCAGTATTTT. Amino acid sequence: CASSFEGNTQYF.

The chain recombines TRBV28 with TRBJ2-3, with TRBD2 as a possible D gene (5 bases). The CDR3 length is 15 residues. Germline loops: CDR1 MDHEN, CDR2 SYDVKM. V dropped 6 bases and J dropped 4 bases, with 17 bases sitting between them. The CDR3 is CASSSDSPSADTQYF. The CDR3 DNA reads TGTGCCAGCAGCTCGGACTCCCCTTCGGCAGATACGCAGTATTTT. The variable domain in full, with the rest retrieved from reference TRBV28 and TRBJ2-3, is DVKVTQSSRYLVKRTGEKVFLECVQDMDHENMFWYRQDPGLGLRLIYFSYDVKMKEKGDIPEGYSVSREKKERFSLILESASTNQTSMYLCASSSDSPSADTQYFGPGTRLTVL.

This chain uses TRBV4-3 with TRBJ2-7; 7 nucleotides line up with TRBD2. Germline trimming cut 4 bases from V and 5 bases from J; bases unmatched to any gene: 8. The CDR3 length is 14 residues. In germline, CDR1 is LGHNA, CDR2 YSLEER. The CDR3 DNA is TGCGCCAGCAGCCCGGGGAGGACTAGGGACGAGCAGTACTTC. It yields the protein CASSPGRTRDEQYF.

The CDR3, as DNA: TGCGCCAGCAGCGGGGGACAGGGAACCTACAATGAGCAGTTCTTC. Translated: CASSGGQGTYNEQFF. The chain couples TRBV5-1 to TRBJ2-1, with 9 bases matching TRBD1. The CDR3 length is 15 residues. Germline V gene lookup returns CDR1 SGHRS and CDR2 YFSETQ. Trimming cost V 4 bases and J 2 bases; bases outside gene matches: 4. The whole variable domain, filled in from reference TRBV5-1 and TRBJ2-1, reads KAGVTQTPRYLIKTRGQQVTLSCSPISGHRSVSWYQQTPGQGLQFLFEYFSETQRNKGNFPGRFSGRQFSNSRSEMNVSTLELGDSALYLCASSGGQGTYNEQFFGPGTRLTVL.

The table lists this clone with a few counts. This chain uses TRBV19 with TRBJ2-1; 7 positions match TRBD2. Germline V gene sequence: CDR1 LNHDA, CDR2 SQIVND (reference sequence). The CDR3 is 13 amino acids. V shed 10 bases, J shed 4 bases, and the junction held 7 bases outside the gene matches. DNA for the CDR3: TGTGCCACTTGCGGGAGCTTATACAATGAGCAGTTCTTC. Translated: CATCGSLYNEQFF.

This clone was detected a few times. The rearrangement uses TRBV19 and TRBJ1-2; D is possibly TRBD1 (5 bases). The CDR3 is 13 amino acids. CDR1 and CDR2 (germline): LNHDA, SQIVND (reference sequence). The ends were cut back, 3 bases at V and 7 bases at J, with 12 bases in the middle. The CDR3 sequence: CASSMRQGGGYTF. The DNA of the CDR3 is TGTGCCAGTAGTATGCGGCAGGGAGGTGGCTACACCTTC.

The chain uses TRBV5-1 and TRBJ2-7; TRBD2 agrees at 9 bases. V lost 4 bases to trimming and J lost 5 bases; unmatched junction nucleotides: 13. Germline CDR1 and CDR2: SGHRS and YFSETQ. The CDR3 is 16 amino acids. CDR3 sequence (DNA): TGCGCCAGCAGCCCCACTTCGACTAGCGGAGCGAACGAGCAGTACTTC. Translation gives CASSPTSTSGANEQYF.

This chain uses TRBV28 with TRBJ1-1; 7 nucleotides match TRBD1. J lost 3 bases, V lost 6 bases, and 13 bases had no gene match. The germline V gene encodes CDR1 MDHEN and CDR2 SYDVKM. This CDR3 has 16 residues. CDR3 bases: TGTGCCAGCAGCCCGTCCCCGGGACAGAAACACACTGAAGCTTTCTTT. Translation: CASSPSPGQKHTEAFF.

The chain has TRBV5-1 and TRBJ2-7; 7 nucleotides align to TRBD2. The CDR3 covers 13 residues. Unmatched junction bases numbered 7, after V lost 5 bases and J lost 5 bases. CDR1 SGHRS and CDR2 YFSETQ come from the germline V gene. The CDR3 sequence: CASSRRESNEQYF. CDR3 in DNA: TGCGCCAGCAGTCGGCGGGAGTCAAACGAGCAGTACTTC.

The chain has TRBV13 and TRBJ2-3, with D possibly being TRBD2 (5 bases). Trimming shortened V by 5 bases and J by 2 bases, and 8 bases separated the two germline ends. CDR1 is PRHDT, CDR2 FYEKMQ, per germline (reference sequence). This CDR3 contains 13 residues. The CDR3 loop reads CASSLDYTDTQYF. The CDR3 DNA reads TGTGCCAGCAGCCTCGACTACACAGATACGCAGTATTTT.

The rearrangement uses TRBV30 and TRBJ1-3; TRBD1 agrees at 7 bases. With V trimmed by 4 bases and J by 0 bases, 12 bases remained unmatched. CDR3 size: 17 residues. The germline CDR1 and CDR2 sequences are GTSNPN and SVGIG (reference sequence). Here the CDR3 DNA reads TGTGCCTGGAAGCCTCGGGACAGCTACTTCTCTGGAAACACCATATATTTT. This gives the protein CAWKPRDSYFSGNTIYF.

The V call is TRBV10-2, the J call TRBJ1-1; 7 bases line up with TRBD1. The trim removed 7 bases at V and 1 base at J, leaving 9 bases unmatched. The germline gives CDR1 WSHSY, CDR2 SAAADI. This CDR3 comprises 15 residues. The CDR3 reads CASNDQGQSNTEAFF. For the CDR3, the DNA is TGCGCCAGCAATGATCAGGGACAGTCGAACACTGAAGCTTTCTTT.

The chain uses TRBV7-9 and TRBJ2-1; 7 bases are shared with TRBD2. With 3 bases clipped from V and 8 bases from J, the junction kept 13 bases outside the gene matches. The CDR3 is 16 residues long. Germline lookup yields CDR1 SEHNR and CDR2 FQNEAQ (reference sequence). The CDR3 DNA is TGTGCCAGCAGCTTCCTTCGCGAGGGCCGGGGGGATGAGCAGTTCTTC. Translating it yields CASSFLREGRGDEQFF.

The V gene is TRBV29-1, the J gene TRBJ1-2, with D hard to call. Germline V gene data show CDR1 as SQVTM and CDR2 as ANQGSEA. Trimming cost V 3 bases and J 8 bases, with 13 bases left between them. The length of the CDR3 is 12 residues. The CDR3 DNA reads as TGCAGCGTTGAGGCGGCAGGAGGCGGCTACACCTTC. Translated, it gives CSVEAAGGGYTF.

V and J are TRBV29-1 and TRBJ2-7, with 13 bases identical to TRBD2. Germline V gene sequence: CDR1 SQVTM, CDR2 ANQGSEA. The CDR3 loop spans 17 amino acids. J was trimmed by 3 bases and V by 6 bases; bases with no gene match: 14. The CDR3, as DNA: TGCAGCGTGTTGGGACTAGCGGGAAATTACCGACGCTACGAGCAGTACTTC. The encoded protein is CSVLGLAGNYRRYEQYF.

This rearrangement joins TRBV30 to TRBJ1-2; 7 nucleotides align to TRBD1. The CDR3 sequence is 12 residues long. From germline, CDR1 is GTSNPN and CDR2 SVGIG (reference sequence). V trimming: 3 bases; J trimming: 4 bases; junction bases outside the gene matches: 2. CDR3 sequence (DNA): TGTGCCTGGAGCTACAGGGGCTATGGCTACACCTTC. Translated: CAWSYRGYGYTF. Based on the CDR3 plus reference TRBV30 and TRBJ1-2, the full variable domain is SQTIHQWPATLVQPVGSPLSLECTVEGTSNPNLYWYRQAAGRGLQLLFYSVGIGQISSEVPQNLSASRPQDRQFILSSKKLLLSDSGFYLCAWSYRGYGYTFGSGTRLTVV.

V usage is TRBV27 and J usage is TRBJ2-7; D gene unclear. The germline V gene has CDR1 MNHEY and CDR2 SMNVEV (reference sequence). Trimming removed 2 bases at V and 0 bases at J, with 5 bases between. There are 13 residues in the CDR3. CDR3 sequence: CASSLAGSYEQYF. DNA for the CDR3: TGTGCCAGCAGTTTAGCAGGCTCCTACGAGCAGTACTTC.

The V and J genes are TRBV6-6 and TRBJ1-1; D perhaps matches TRBD1 (6 bases). Germline assignment: CDR1 MNHNY and CDR2 SVGAGI (reference sequence). Trimming took off 6 bases at V and 5 bases at J, with 13 bases between the two ends. This CDR3 has 13 residues. CDR3 in amino acids: CASSQERGTEAFF. As DNA, the CDR3 is TGTGCCAGCAGCCAAGAAAGGGGGACTGAAGCTTTCTTT.

The CDR3, as DNA: TGCAGCGTTATCCTCGGACAGGGCTCCTACGAGCAGTACTTC. Protein: CSVILGQGSYEQYF. The chain carries TRBV29-1 and TRBJ2-7; TRBD1 matches at 8 bases. Unmatched junction bases numbered 6, after V lost 5 bases and J lost 0 bases. CDR1 and CDR2 from the germline V gene are SQVTM and ANQGSEA. The CDR3 is 14 residues long.

V and J are TRBV5-1 and TRBJ2-7, with 9 nucleotides matching TRBD1. Germline V CDR1 and CDR2: SGHRS, YFSETQ. The CDR3 totals 13 residues. The ends lost 7 bases at V and 2 bases at J; junction bases unmatched: 4. The CDR3 loop is CASRWDRAYEQYF. In DNA form, the CDR3 reads TGCGCCAGCCGATGGGACAGGGCCTACGAGCAGTACTTC.

There are a few counts of this clone. The rearrangement uses TRBV7-9 and TRBJ2-5; 15 nucleotides agree with TRBD2. Germline values: CDR1 SEHNR, CDR2 FQNEAQ (reference sequence). The CDR3 totals 17 residues. J lost 5 bases, V lost 5 bases, and 9 bases had no gene match. The CDR3 DNA is TGTGCCAGCAGCGGGCCGGGACTAGCGGGAGGAAAGGAGACCCAGTACTTC. The encoded protein is CASSGPGLAGGKETQYF.

The chain has TRBV7-2 and TRBJ1-5; D is possibly TRBD1 (5 bases). V lost 4 bases to trimming and J lost 6 bases, with 16 bases between them. The V gene's germline CDR1 is SGHTA and CDR2 FQGNSA. The CDR3 has 15 residues. In nucleotides, the CDR3 is TGTGCCAGCAGCTCGCAGGGTTTTAGCGGTCAGCCCCAGCATTTT. It specifies CASSSQGFSGQPQHF. The full variable domain, completed using reference TRBV7-2 and TRBJ1-5, is GAGVSQSPSNKVTEKGKDVELRCDPISGHTALYWYRQSLGQGLEFLIYFQGNSAPDKSGLPSDRFSAERTGGSVSTLTIQRTQQEDSAVYLCASSSQGFSGQPQHFGDGTRLSIL.

The chain couples TRBV29-1 to TRBJ2-7; 8 bases fit TRBD1. Germline V gene lookup returns CDR1 SQVTM and CDR2 ANQGSEA. V gave up 8 bases and J gave up 3 bases; unmatched junction bases: 12. CDR3 length: 14 residues. CDR3 DNA sequence: TGCAGCCTGTCGCTGACAGGGGACTTCTACGAGCAGTACTTC. Translation gives CSLSLTGDFYEQYF.